The entry that follows covers one T cell receptor beta chain sequence. Its antigen is as yet unknown. A universal primer binding site was introduced by template switching. The final cDNA contained unique molecular identifiers. In TCRdb, the 5' RACE reads were re-called with MiXCR into one record per CDR3 protein. The sample yields 1.5 million to 2 million distinct CDR3 sequences, around 33% seen once. Germline trimming cut 0 bases from V and 7 bases from J; bases unmatched to any gene: 10. Germline CDR1 is WNHNN and CDR2 is SYGVQD (reference sequence). This CDR3 is built from 16 residues. This record belongs to a study of identical twins. Study outcomes and limitations: Twin-shared out-of-frame alpha sequences were enriched for low generation probability. Weaker excess twin sharing was seen among beta out-of-frame sequences.

Sequencing was carried out using cord blood. The chain uses TRBV10-1 and TRBJ2-7, with 9 bases that match TRBD2. The receptor was isolated from a newborn girl in good health. In nucleotides, the CDR3 is TGCGCCAGCAGTGAGTCTAGCGGGGGCGCCTACAATGAGCAGTACTTC. Its protein product is CASSESSGGAYNEQYF.